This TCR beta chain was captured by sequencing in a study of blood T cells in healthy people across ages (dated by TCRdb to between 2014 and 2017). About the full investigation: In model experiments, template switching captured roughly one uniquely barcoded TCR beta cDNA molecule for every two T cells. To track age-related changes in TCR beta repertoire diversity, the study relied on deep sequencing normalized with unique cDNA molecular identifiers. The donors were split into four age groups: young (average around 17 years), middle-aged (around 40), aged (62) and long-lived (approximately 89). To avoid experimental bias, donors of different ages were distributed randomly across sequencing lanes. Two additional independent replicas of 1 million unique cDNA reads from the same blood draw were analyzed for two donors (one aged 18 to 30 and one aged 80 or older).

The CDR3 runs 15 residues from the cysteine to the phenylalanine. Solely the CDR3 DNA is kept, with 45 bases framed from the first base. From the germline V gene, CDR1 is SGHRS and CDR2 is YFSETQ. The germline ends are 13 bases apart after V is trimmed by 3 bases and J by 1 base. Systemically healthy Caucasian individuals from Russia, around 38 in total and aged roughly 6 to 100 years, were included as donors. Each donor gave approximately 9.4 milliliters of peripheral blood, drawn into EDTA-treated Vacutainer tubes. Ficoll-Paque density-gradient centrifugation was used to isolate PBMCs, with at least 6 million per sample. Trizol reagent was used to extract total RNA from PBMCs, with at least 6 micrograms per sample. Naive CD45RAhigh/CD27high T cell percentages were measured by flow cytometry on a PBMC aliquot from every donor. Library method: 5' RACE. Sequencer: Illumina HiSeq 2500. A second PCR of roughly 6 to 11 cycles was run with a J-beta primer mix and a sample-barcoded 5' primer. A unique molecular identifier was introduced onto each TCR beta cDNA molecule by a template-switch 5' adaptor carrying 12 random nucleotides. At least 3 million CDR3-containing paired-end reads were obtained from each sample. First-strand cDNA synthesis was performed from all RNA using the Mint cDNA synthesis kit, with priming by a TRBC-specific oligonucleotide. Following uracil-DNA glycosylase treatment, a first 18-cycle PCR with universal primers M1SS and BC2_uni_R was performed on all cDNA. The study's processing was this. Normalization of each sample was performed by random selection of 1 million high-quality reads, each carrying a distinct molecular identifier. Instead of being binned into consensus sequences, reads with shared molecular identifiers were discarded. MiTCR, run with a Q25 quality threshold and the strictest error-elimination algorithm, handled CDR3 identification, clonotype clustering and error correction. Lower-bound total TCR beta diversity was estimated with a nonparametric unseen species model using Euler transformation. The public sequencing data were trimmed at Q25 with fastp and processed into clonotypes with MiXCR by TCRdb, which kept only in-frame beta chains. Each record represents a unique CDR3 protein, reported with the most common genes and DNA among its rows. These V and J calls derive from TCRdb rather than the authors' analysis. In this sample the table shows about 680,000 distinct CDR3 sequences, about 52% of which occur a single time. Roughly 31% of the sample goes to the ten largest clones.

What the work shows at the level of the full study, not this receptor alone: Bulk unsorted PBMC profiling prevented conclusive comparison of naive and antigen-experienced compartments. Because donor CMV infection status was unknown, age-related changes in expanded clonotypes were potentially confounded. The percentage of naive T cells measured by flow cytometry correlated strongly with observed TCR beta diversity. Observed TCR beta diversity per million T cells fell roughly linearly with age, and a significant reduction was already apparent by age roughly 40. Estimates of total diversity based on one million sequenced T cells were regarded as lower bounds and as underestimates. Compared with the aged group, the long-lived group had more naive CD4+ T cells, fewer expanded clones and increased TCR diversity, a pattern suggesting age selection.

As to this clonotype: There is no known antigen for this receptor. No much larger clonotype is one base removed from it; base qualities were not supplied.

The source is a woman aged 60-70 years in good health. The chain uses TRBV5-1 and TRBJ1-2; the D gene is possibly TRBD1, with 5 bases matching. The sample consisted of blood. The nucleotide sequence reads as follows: TGCGCCAGCAGCTCCCTAGGTGGGGGTAACTATGGCTACACCTTC. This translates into CASSSLGGGNYGYTF.